The rows below give T cell receptor beta chains drawn from one sample of a study of shared clonotypes between healthy human individuals. TCRdb's copy holds only in-frame clones and misses some; the assay was immunoSEQ multiplex PCR. The sample consists of about 600,000 clones, 70% to 80% of them appearing once. Sequenced: PBMCs. These receptor sequences come from a woman aged 40-49 years in good health. Some clones in this sample may be carry-over from other donors' samples. CDR3s include the opening cysteine and the closing phenylalanine or tryptophan. The D gene is left open where the match is weak. Not all rows give a size; the values are once, few, many and, for expanded clones, a class.

D	V	J	size	CDR3	DNA
NA	TRBV6-1	TRBJ1-4	few	CASSISRGSGEKLFF	TGTGCCAGCAGTATAAGCAGGGGTTCGGGTGAAAAACTGTTTTTT
NA	TRBV10-2	TRBJ2-1	NA	CASSVQGGWAYNEQFF	TGCGCCAGCAGCGTACAGGGGGGGTGGGCCTACAATGAGCAGTTCTTC
NA	TRBV27	TRBJ2-2	NA	CASTLWPGGDLFF	TGTGCCAGCACCCTTTGGCCCGGGGGCGATCTGTTTTTT
NA	TRBV7-8	TRBJ2-1	NA	CASSLVTIGQKYNEQFF	TGTGCCAGCAGCTTAGTCACGATAGGACAGAAATACAATGAGCAGTTCTTC
TRBD2	TRBV11-3	TRBJ2-1	NA	CASSTGLADSTYNEQFF	TGTGCCAGCAGCACAGGACTAGCGGATTCCACCTACAATGAGCAGTTCTTC
TRBD1	TRBV6-5	TRBJ2-7	NA	CASSYSIGDSSYEQYF	TGTGCCAGCAGTTACTCGATTGGGGACAGCTCCTACGAGCAGTACTTC
TRBD2	TRBV18	TRBJ2-3	NA	CASSPAGGREDTQYF	TGTGCCAGCTCACCGGCGGGAGGGCGTGAAGATACGCAGTATTTT
NA	TRBV10-1	TRBJ1-5	NA	CASTKKESNQPQHF	TGCGCCAGCACTAAGAAGGAAAGCAATCAGCCCCAGCATTTT
TRBD2	TRBV28	TRBJ2-7	NA	CASSLETLTSGNYEQYF	TGTGCCAGCAGTTTAGAAACTCTGACTAGCGGGAACTACGAGCAGTACTTC
TRBD2	TRBV5-1	TRBJ2-2	NA	CASRQGTSGATGELFF	TGCGCCAGCAGACAAGGGACTAGCGGAGCCACCGGGGAGCTGTTTTTT
TRBD2	TRBV7-8	TRBJ2-7	NA	CASSPRGGSGYEQYF	TGTGCCAGCAGCCCTCGAGGCGGGAGTGGATACGAGCAGTACTTC